The source of this T cell receptor beta chain is a study of blood T cell repertoires in COVID-19. Across the study: Acute and convalescent COVID-19 samples came from the United States, Italy and Spain. T cells, B-cell-depleted T cells, or PBMCs provided the cDNA or gDNA that served as material.

CDR3 length equals 12 residues. After removal of 6 bases from V and 8 bases from J, the junction contained 4 bases not matched to a gene. The germline gives CDR1 MDHEN, CDR2 SYDVKM. In the authors' workflow: How many nucleated cells were present was estimated from reference gene primer amplification. Sequenced by immunoSEQ multiplex PCR; TCRdb stores in-frame clones only, minus some. V and J calls plus clone size are reproduced from that table; the DNA served to infer D and trimming. The sample records about 98,000 clones, 75% to 85% being singletons. This sequence was found in a man aged 65 to 85 with acute or convalescent COVID-19. The material sequenced was peripheral blood. This rearrangement joins TRBV28 to TRBJ2-3; 8 nucleotides line up with TRBD2. CDR3 DNA: TGTGCCAGCAGGGCGGGACTAGGTACGCAGTATTTT. It is translated as CASRAGLGTQYF.